This TCR beta chain stems from a study of T cell changes during pregnancy in multiple sclerosis. TCRdb's copy holds only in-frame clones and misses some; the assay was immunoSEQ multiplex PCR. The table records approximately 83,000 clones, 90% to 95% of them present only once. CDR1 and CDR2 from the germline V gene are SGHRS and YFSETQ. The V gene end was trimmed by 3 bases and the J gene end by 4 bases; junction bases not matched to a gene: 3. The CDR3 extends over 14 amino acids. Specimen: peripheral blood, collected in the third trimester of pregnancy. This TCR derives from a female donor with multiple sclerosis, enrolled in a pregnancy study. This chain connects TRBV5-1 to TRBJ2-1, with 8 bases that match TRBD2. The CDR3 reads CASSSGGGYNEQFF. Here the CDR3 DNA reads TGCGCCAGCAGCTCGGGAGGGGGGTACAATGAGCAGTTCTTC.